This T cell receptor beta chain was profiled in a study of T-cell memory formation after mild COVID-19 (dated by TCRdb to the early 2020s). In the study overall: TCR sequence clusters from the two donors were largely donor specific. In two donors, T-cell clones that expanded and contracted after mild COVID-19 were tracked by sequencing TCRalpha and TCRbeta repertoires over time. Two young, previously healthy adult volunteers made up the cohort, one male and one female. Results and caveats for the whole study, not just this receptor: The second-wave clones that peaked on day 37 were not confirmed to be SARS-CoV-2 specific. The study covered only two mild cases, and larger cohorts including severe cases with pre-infection samples were considered necessary. Contracting CD4+ clones were found mainly in CM and EM memory subsets, while CD8+ clones were enriched in EMRA. From day 15 to 85, contracting clones showed balanced CD4/CD8 phenotypes, whereas a second wave of clones that expanded from day 15 to 37 leaned towards CD4+. Some responding clones were found in pre-infection memory, which suggests that pre-existing cross-reactive memory T cells took part in the SARS-CoV-2 response.

Ficoll-Paque density gradient centrifugation was used to isolate PBMCs. To note about this clonotype: It has no known antigen specificity. No base-level quality is on record; no much larger clone is a single base apart.

Clipping removes 6 bases from V and 2 bases from J, with 9 as the unmatched junction base count. Spanning cysteine to phenylalanine, the CDR3 consists of 14 amino acids. Only CDR3 DNA remains: 42 bases, in frame from the first base. From the germline V gene, CDR1 is SQVTM and CDR2 is ANQGSEA. The instrument given in TCRdb is Illumina NovaSeq 6000. Using 5'RACE with constant-segment primers, TCRalpha and TCRbeta cDNA libraries were constructed, with sample barcodes and unique molecular identifiers added in the process. RNA was extracted from every sample with Trizol reagent. Libraries were amplified in two PCR steps, with a second sample barcode and Illumina TruSeq adapters added in the second step. The libraries were sequenced on an Illumina NovaSeq using 2 x 150 bp paired-end reads. Per the authors' processing: The reads were demultiplexed and collapsed into UMI-guided consensus sequences using migec v1.2.7. Using mixcr v2.1.11, UMI consensuses were aligned to TRA and TRB V and J templates and then assembled into clonotypes. Expanded or contracted clonotypes were those called significant by both edgeR and NoisET, with noise models trained on biological replicates. For edgeR calls, a false discovery rate-adjusted p below 0.01 and a log2 fold-change threshold of 1 were applied. As an exploratory analysis of dynamics, max-normalized trajectories of the 1000 most abundant clonotypes were examined with PCA combined with hierarchical clustering. Separately sequenced CD4+ and CD8+ repertoires were used to assign the CD4 or CD8 phenotype of responding clones. TCRdb passed the public sequencing reads through fastp at Q25 and MiXCR, retaining productive beta sequences. One record per CDR3 amino acid sequence lists the most common genes and DNA. These V and J calls are TCRdb output, not the study's own analysis. This sample has fewer than 600,000 distinct CDR3 sequences in its table, and about 22% of those were observed once. The ten largest clones represent roughly 8.1% of the sample.

This sequence was found in an adult woman who had mild COVID-19 (a few samples of this study predate the infection). The sample titles of this study are shuffled in the database, so cell type and time point are left out; the donor was told from shared clones. Material: PBMCs or a T cell subset sorted from them (not recorded which). The V and J segments used are TRBV29-1 and TRBJ1-2; 7 bases in the middle match TRBD1. The CDR3 sequence is CSVDVTGVNYGYTF. The DNA sequence reads TGCAGCGTGGATGTCACAGGGGTGAACTATGGCTACACCTTC.